This is a list of T cell receptor beta chains from one sample in a study of identical twins. TCRdb reprocessed the 5' RACE reads via MiXCR and lists one record per CDR3 protein. Of 350,000 to 450,000 distinct CDR3 sequences in the sample, roughly 18% are singletons; the top ten hold more than 10%. Sequenced material: naive T cells sorted from blood. The receptor source for this set is a man over 45 in good health. Each CDR3 is given with its conserved first and last residue. Fields, in order: clone size, J gene, V gene, D gene, CDR3 DNA, CDR3 protein. D genes are given only for firm matches. Only some rows state a clone size, as once, few, many or a class for expanded clones.

many TRBJ2-1 TRBV28 TRBD2 TGTGCCAGCCAAAAGGGAGGGGCAACCTACAATGAGCAGTTCTTC CASQKGGATYNEQFF
- TRBJ1-6 TRBV7-2 - TGTGCCAGCAGCCCGGGACAAGGAATACCCCTCCACTTT CASSPGQGIPLHF
many TRBJ2-3 TRBV6-2/TRBV6-3 - TGTGCCAGCAGGACTCCGGGAGTCCCCCAAGGCACAGATACGCAGTATTTT CASRTPGVPQGTDTQYF
- TRBJ1-6 TRBV6-5 TRBD1 TGTGCCAGCAGTTCGGGACAGGGGCTGTTTTCACCCCTCCACTTT CASSSGQGLFSPLHF
- TRBJ2-2 TRBV6-4 TRBD2 TGTGCCAGCGTGACGTACGTGGCGGGAGGTTCTTGGAACACCGGGGAGCTGTTTTTT CASVTYVAGGSWNTGELFF
many TRBJ2-5 TRBV25-1 - TGTGCCAGCAGTGCCGCCGAGACCCAGTACTTC CASSAAETQYF
few TRBJ2-1 TRBV6-1 TRBD2 TGTGCCAGCAAACTAGCGGGAGGGCCCTACAATGAGCAGTTCTTC CASKLAGGPYNEQFF
few TRBJ1-6 TRBV20-1 TRBD1 TGCAGTGCTAGCGGACAGGGGGTAGATAATTCACCCCTCCACTTT CSASGQGVDNSPLHF
few TRBJ2-4 TRBV18 - TGTGCCAGCTCACAGGGGCAGGAAAACATTCAGTACTTC CASSQGQENIQYF
many TRBJ2-7 TRBV4-2 - TGTGCCAGCAGCCAAGAAAGAATGCACAGCCTAGGGGCGGGGGAGCAGTACTTC CASSQERMHSLGAGEQYF
- TRBJ2-1 TRBV4-2 TRBD2 TGTGCCAGCAGCCAAGATGAGTTAGCGGGGGGGCGGAATCCGTTCTTC CASSQDELAGGRNPFF
- TRBJ2-5 TRBV29-1 - TGCAGCGTTGAGGCCAGGTCACAAGAGACCCAGTACTTC CSVEARSQETQYF
- TRBJ2-7 TRBV7-2 TRBD2 TGTGCCAGCAGCCAGCAGTACAGCGGGAGCTACGAGCAGTACTTC CASSQQYSGSYEQYF
- TRBJ2-5 TRBV12-5 - TGTGCTAGTGGTTTGGGGAGGCAGGCCCAAGAGACCCAGTACTTC CASGLGRQAQETQYF
many TRBJ2-5 TRBV28 - TGTGCCAGCAGTACCGTTCAGGTTTCCTTCGTGGAGACCCAGTACTTC CASSTVQVSFVETQYF
few TRBJ2-1 TRBV15 TRBD2 TGTGCCACCAGCACTATAACCGGGACTAGTGCCAATGAGCAGTTCTTC CATSTITGTSANEQFF
few TRBJ2-7 TRBV29-1 - TGCAGCGGGTCGGGACCGGGCCTCGAGCAGTACTTC CSGSGPGLEQYF
many TRBJ2-6 TRBV15 - TGTGCCACCAGCAGAGATACCAGGGCCGGGGCCAACGTCCTGACTTTC CATSRDTRAGANVLTF
- TRBJ2-7 TRBV18 TRBD2 TGTGCCAGCTCACGGCGGACTAGCGGGGATTCCTACGAGCAGTACTTC CASSRRTSGDSYEQYF
many TRBJ2-1 TRBV18 - TGTGCCAGCTCACCACGGGGGGAAGGTGAGCAGTTCTTC CASSPRGEGEQFF
many TRBJ2-4 TRBV19 TRBD2 TGTGCCAGTAGCCAGGGACTAGCGGGAGTAAGGACAAACATTCAGTACTTC CASSQGLAGVRTNIQYF
- TRBJ2-5 TRBV15 TRBD2 TGTGCCACCAGCGGACGAAGTCTAGCGGGCCAAGAGACCCAGTACTTC CATSGRSLAGQETQYF
many TRBJ2-1 TRBV5-1 - TGCGCCAGCAGCCCGGGTTTACGGTGGGACAATGAGCAGTTCTTC CASSPGLRWDNEQFF
few TRBJ2-1 TRBV7-8 - TGTGCCAGCAGCTTAACACCAACCTACCTCGGGACCGATACCTACAATGAGCAGTTCTTC CASSLTPTYLGTDTYNEQFF
many TRBJ2-3 TRBV2 - TGTGCCAGCAGCGGGATTACAGATACGCAGTATTTT CASSGITDTQYF
- TRBJ2-7 TRBV7-2 - TGTGCCAGCAGCCAGCCTGGGCGGACCTACTACGAGCAGTACTTC CASSQPGRTYYEQYF
- TRBJ1-6 TRBV25-1 - TGTGCCAGAACAGGGAGCTCCTATAATTCACCCCTCCACTTT CARTGSSYNSPLHF
- TRBJ2-3 TRBV20-1 TRBD2 TGCAGTGCTAGAGGGGGGGGGCCCGGCGGGAGGGCCTACGATACGCAGTATTTT CSARGGGPGGRAYDTQYF
many TRBJ2-1 TRBV20-1 TRBD1 TGCAGTGCTAGGTGGACAGGTTACTACAATGAGCAGTTCTTC CSARWTGYYNEQFF
many TRBJ2-1 TRBV6-1 - TGTGCCAGCCGGGCTAACGAGGACCCATACAATGAGCAGTTCTTC CASRANEDPYNEQFF
many TRBJ2-7 TRBV20-1 - TGCAGTGCCCCGGGACACCCTGGACCCTACGAGCAGTACTTC CSAPGHPGPYEQYF
many TRBJ1-1 TRBV20-1 - TGCAGTGCTAGAGTTGGCGGCATGAACACTGAAGCTTTCTTT CSARVGGMNTEAFF
- TRBJ1-1 TRBV27 - TGTGCCAGCAGTTTATTAGGCAGTCAAGAAGCTTTCTTT CASSLLGSQEAFF
many TRBJ2-7 TRBV11-2 TRBD2 TGTGCCAGCAGCCCGGGTTTCGCGGGAGGGCCTAAGGCCCCCTACGAGCAGTACTTC CASSPGFAGGPKAPYEQYF
- TRBJ2-7 TRBV27 - TGTGCCAGCAGTCCTCGACAGGACCCCTACGAGCAGTACTTC CASSPRQDPYEQYF
- TRBJ2-7 TRBV10-3 TRBD1 TGTGCCATCAGTTTCGGGGACAGGGAGATCTACGAGCAGTACTTC CAISFGDREIYEQYF
- TRBJ1-6 TRBV7-2 TRBD1 TGTGCCAGCAGCTTTGGGACAGCGGGAGCGCCCCTCCACTTT CASSFGTAGAPLHF
many TRBJ2-5 TRBV6-2/TRBV6-3 - TGTGCCAGCAGTTACTCCCGACGGGGAGAGACCCAGTACTTC CASSYSRRGETQYF
- TRBJ2-3 TRBV7-2 - TGTGCCAGCAGCTTAGACAGAATCACAGATACGCAGTATTTT CASSLDRITDTQYF
- TRBJ2-3 TRBV7-8 - TGTGCCAGCAGCTTAGTAGGACAGTTTGGCGAGTCGTCGCAGTATTTT CASSLVGQFGESSQYF
- TRBJ1-3 TRBV20-1 - TGCAGTGCCTATAATACTGGAAACACCATATATTTT CSAYNTGNTIYF
- TRBJ2-7 TRBV7-2 - TGTGCCAGCAGCCTGTTTGGGGGGCACTCCTACGAGCAGTACTTC CASSLFGGHSYEQYF
few TRBJ2-7 TRBV13 - TGTGCCAGCAGCTCTCTACGAACACGTTACGAGCAGTACTTC CASSSLRTRYEQYF
few TRBJ1-1 TRBV20-1 TRBD1 TGCAGTGCTAGAGGCGCGGGACAGGTGAACACTGAAGCTTTCTTT CSARGAGQVNTEAFF
- TRBJ1-6 TRBV20-1 - TGCAGTGCTAGAGATAGGAGAGGGACGAGCTCCTATAATTCACCCCTCCACTTT CSARDRRGTSSYNSPLHF
few TRBJ2-5 TRBV12-3/TRBV12-4 - TGTGCCAGCAGTTTGCAGCTTCAAGAGACCCAGTACTTC CASSLQLQETQYF
few TRBJ2-7 TRBV20-1 TRBD1 TGCAGTGCTAGAGCCAGGACAGGGTGGAACGAGCAGTACTTC CSARARTGWNEQYF
few TRBJ1-1 TRBV5-6 - TGTGCCAGCAGGAAATACAGGGAGAACACTGAAGCTTTCTTT CASRKYRENTEAFF
- TRBJ2-7 TRBV30 TRBD1 TGTGCCTGGAGTCTTGGGACAGGCGAGCAGTACTTC CAWSLGTGEQYF
many TRBJ2-1 TRBV20-1 TRBD2 TGCAGTGCTAGGGGGACTAGCGGGAGGGATTACAATGAGCAGTTCTTC CSARGTSGRDYNEQFF
- TRBJ2-7 TRBV7-9 TRBD1 TGTGCCAGCAGCCGCCGGACAGGCCCCAGCTCCTACGAGCAGTACTTC CASSRRTGPSSYEQYF
few TRBJ1-2 TRBV4-3 TRBD1 TGCGCCAGCAGCCAAGCTACGACAGGGGATTACTATGGCTACACCTTC CASSQATTGDYYGYTF
many TRBJ2-7 TRBV4-2 - TGTGCCAGCAGCCAAGTCGTAGGACAGACCTACGAGCAGTACTTC CASSQVVGQTYEQYF
- TRBJ2-7 TRBV6-2/TRBV6-3 - TGTGCCAGCAGACCGACCACAGGGAACGAGCAGTACTTC CASRPTTGNEQYF
many TRBJ2-1 TRBV28 TRBD1 TGTGCCAGCAGACCAGGGGGCAGGCCTTACAATGAGCAGTTCTTC CASRPGGRPYNEQFF
- TRBJ2-7 TRBV13 TRBD2 TGTGCCAGCAGGAAAAGTGGGCGGGAGATGCGCGAGCAGTACTTC CASRKSGREMREQYF
- TRBJ2-3 TRBV29-1 TRBD2 TGCAGCGTTCCCGTTAGCGGGAGGGGGACAGATACGCAGTATTTT CSVPVSGRGTDTQYF